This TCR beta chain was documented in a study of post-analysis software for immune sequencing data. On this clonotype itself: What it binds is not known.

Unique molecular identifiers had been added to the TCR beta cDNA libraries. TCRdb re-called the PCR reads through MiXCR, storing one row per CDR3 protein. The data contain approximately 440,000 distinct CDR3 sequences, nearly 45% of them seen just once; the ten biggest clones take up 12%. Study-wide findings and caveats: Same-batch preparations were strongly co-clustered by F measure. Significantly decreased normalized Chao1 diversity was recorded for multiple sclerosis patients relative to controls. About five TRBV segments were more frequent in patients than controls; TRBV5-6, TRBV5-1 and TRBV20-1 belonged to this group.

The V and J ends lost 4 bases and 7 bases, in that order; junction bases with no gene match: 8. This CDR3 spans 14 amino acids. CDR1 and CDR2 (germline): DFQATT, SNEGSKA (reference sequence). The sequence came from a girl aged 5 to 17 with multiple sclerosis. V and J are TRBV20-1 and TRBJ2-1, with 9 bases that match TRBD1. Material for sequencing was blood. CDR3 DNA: TGCAGTGCTATCCCGGGACAGGGTCTAAATGAGCAGTTCTTC. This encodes CSAIPGQGLNEQFF.